This T cell receptor (beta chain) is drawn from a study of metastatic and nonmetastatic thyroid tumors. Ahead of thyroid surgery, no patient had received treatment of any kind. TCRdb re-clonotyped the PCR reads through MiXCR. The sample holds about 21,000 clones; approximately 28% are singletons and the top ten take 14%. This clone is deemed medium-sized. Trimming cost V 1 base and J 2 bases, with 8 bases left between them. CDR3 length: 14 residues. Germline V gene data show CDR1 as LNHNV and CDR2 as YYDKDF (reference sequence). This chain uses TRBV15 with TRBJ1-1; weak D call: TRBD1 (6 bases). This TCR was sampled from a male donor with papillary thyroid cancer or a benign thyroid nodule (not recorded which). Some clones in this sample may be carry-over from other donors' samples. The sample taken for sequencing was tumor tissue. The CDR3 here is CATSRGTANTEAFF. The CDR3 DNA reads TGTGCCACCAGCAGAGGGACAGCAAACACTGAAGCTTTCTTT.